These T cell receptor beta chains were read from a single sample in a study of beta chain features in type 1 diabetes. The method was immunoSEQ multiplex PCR; TCRdb's version includes in-frame clones alone and lacks a portion of them. The sample yields over 500,000 clones, 15% to 17% seen once. Sequenced: naive CD4+ T cells from blood. The receptor source for this set is a man in his late teens or twenties in good health. Each CDR3 is given with its conserved first and last residue. D genes are given only for firm matches. Clone size is shown for a subset of rows, as once, few, many or a class of expanded clone.

clone size | J gene | V gene | D gene | CDR3 DNA | CDR3 protein
. | TRBJ2-2 | TRBV6-5 | . | TGTGCCAGCAGTTACTCGAGGAGGGGCACCGGGGAGCTGTTTTTT | CASSYSRRGTGELFF
few | TRBJ1-5 | TRBV5-5 | . | TGTGCCAGCAGCTTGACAGGCGGTCAGCCCCAGCATTTT | CASSLTGGQPQHF
few | TRBJ1-2 | TRBV18 | . | TGTGCCAGCTCAAACGACAGGCCGCCTTCCTATGGCTACACCTTC | CASSNDRPPSYGYTF
few | TRBJ1-5 | TRBV2 | TRBD1 | TGTGCCAGCCGCACAGGGGGCAATCAGCCCCAGCATTTT | CASRTGGNQPQHF
few | TRBJ1-1 | TRBV6-5 | . | TGTGCCAGCAGTTCCGGTAGCCAGGGCACATATGAAGCTTTCTTT | CASSSGSQGTYEAFF
. | TRBJ1-1 | TRBV19 | TRBD1 | TGTGCCAGTAGTATGGGGGCAGGACAGGCGAACACTGAAGCTTTCTTT | CASSMGAGQANTEAFF
. | TRBJ1-1 | TRBV5-4 | . | TGTGCCAGCAGCTTGCGCGGGGGGCCGAACACTGAAGCTTTCTTT | CASSLRGGPNTEAFF
few | TRBJ2-3 | TRBV5-6 | TRBD1 | TGTGCCAGCAGCTTAAAGGACAGGGCGGTAGATACGCAGTATTTT | CASSLKDRAVDTQYF
. | TRBJ2-7 | TRBV5-5 | . | TGTGCCAGCAGCTACGGCTACGAGCAGTACTTC | CASSYGYEQYF
. | TRBJ1-1 | TRBV29-1 | . | TGCAGCGTTTTGGGAAGGGGGTGGACTGAAGCTTTCTTT | CSVLGRGWTEAFF
. | TRBJ2-2 | TRBV7-2 | TRBD2 | TGTGCCAGCAGCTCCACTAGCGGGGGGGCCACCGGGGAGCTGTTTTTT | CASSSTSGGATGELFF
few | TRBJ2-1 | TRBV7-2 | . | TGTGCCAGCAGCCCCAGTTTCAATGAGCAGTTCTTC | CASSPSFNEQFF
few | TRBJ2-3 | TRBV5-1 | TRBD2 | TGCGCCAGCAGCTCACTAGCGGGAGGGGATACGCAGTATTTT | CASSSLAGGDTQYF
. | TRBJ2-1 | TRBV7-8 | . | TGTGCCAGCAGCTTAGTGAAAAGTATTGAGCAGTTCTTC | CASSLVKSIEQFF
few | TRBJ1-2 | TRBV18 | . | TGTGCCAGCTCACCCGCCTATGGCTACACCTTC | CASSPAYGYTF
few | TRBJ2-1 | TRBV28 | TRBD1 | TGTGCCAGCAGTGGGGCTACAGGGGGCAATGAGCAGTTCTTC | CASSGATGGNEQFF
. | TRBJ1-1 | TRBV28 | TRBD1 | TGTGCCAGCAGTCGGGACAGGGGTGGGACTGAAGCTTTCTTT | CASSRDRGGTEAFF
. | TRBJ1-1 | TRBV28 | . | TGTGCCAGCACCCTGATTGGCAGGGTTGATACTGAAGCTTTCTTT | CASTLIGRVDTEAFF
. | TRBJ2-4 | TRBV18 | TRBD1 | TGTGCCAGCTCACCGGGGACAGGGGTGTCCATTCAGTACTTC | CASSPGTGVSIQYF
few | TRBJ2-1 | TRBV7-6 | TRBD1 | TGTGCCAGCAGCTCTCCGGGACAGGGGGCGGGTGAGCAGTTCTTC | CASSSPGQGAGEQFF
few | TRBJ2-1 | TRBV7-3 | TRBD1 | TGTGCCAGCAGCTTGGGACAGGGGGCTAGACCTTTCTACAATGAGCAGTTCTTC | CASSLGQGARPFYNEQFF
. | TRBJ2-5 | TRBV29-1 | . | TGCAGCGTTGAGGGCGGGCAGCCCGGGGAGACCCAGTACTTC | CSVEGGQPGETQYF
. | TRBJ1-2 | TRBV7-3 | . | TGTGCCAGCAGCCCAAGGTCATGGCAGCGCGACGGCTACACCTTC | CASSPRSWQRDGYTF
. | TRBJ2-2 | TRBV7-2 | . | TGTGCCAGCAGCCCCCTCCCGGTCCTTAAGACCGGGGAGCTGTTTTTT | CASSPLPVLKTGELFF
few | TRBJ2-3 | TRBV4-3 | TRBD2 | TGCGCCAGCAGCCAAGGCCAGGGGACTAGCGGGAGGGCAGATACGCAGTATTTT | CASSQGQGTSGRADTQYF
few | TRBJ1-1 | TRBV15 | TRBD1 | TGTGCCACCAGCAGAACCCGGGACAGGGGGACTGAAGCTTTCTTT | CATSRTRDRGTEAFF
few | TRBJ1-5 | TRBV18 | . | TGTGCCAGCACGGATGGGGGCACGCGTCAGCCCCAGCATTTT | CASTDGGTRQPQHF
. | TRBJ1-6 | TRBV9 | . | TGTGCCAGCAGCGTAGCTGGCGGGGATGTAGGTTCACCCCTCCACTTT | CASSVAGGDVGSPLHF
few | TRBJ1-4 | TRBV5-4 | TRBD1 | TGTGCCAGCAGTACCGGGACAGCCCTTGAAAAACTGTTTTTT | CASSTGTALEKLFF
. | TRBJ2-5 | TRBV18 | TRBD2 | TGTGCCAGCTCACCCCGGACTAGTTGGGAGACCCAGTACTTC | CASSPRTSWETQYF
. | TRBJ2-7 | TRBV23-1 | . | TGCGCCAGCAGTCACCTCACCGGACAGCTACGATCCTACGAGCAGTACTTC | CASSHLTGQLRSYEQYF
few | TRBJ1-1 | TRBV7-2 | . | TGTGCCAGCAGCTTATCCGGTGACACTGAAGCTTTCTTT | CASSLSGDTEAFF
few | TRBJ2-7 | TRBV6-6 | . | TGTGCCAGCAGTCCCCAGGGGAAGGCCGCCCCATCCGAGCAGTACTTC | CASSPQGKAAPSEQYF
. | TRBJ2-7 | TRBV15 | TRBD1 | TGTGCCACCAGCAGACAGGGGGAGTTTTCCTACGAGCAGTACTTC | CATSRQGEFSYEQYF
. | TRBJ1-2 | TRBV30 | . | TGTGCCTGGAGTGTATACCGAACAGGTCCAACCCACACCTTC | CAWSVYRTGPTHTF
. | TRBJ1-1 | TRBV12-5 | TRBD1 | TGTGCTAGTGGTTTGGCCGGGACAGGGAAAGCTTTCTTT | CASGLAGTGKAFF
. | TRBJ1-2 | TRBV28 | . | TGTGCCAGCAGTTTAGGGGGGCATGGCTACACCTTC | CASSLGGHGYTF
. | TRBJ2-7 | TRBV7-2 | . | TGTGCCAGCAGCTCCAGGGCCTACGAGCAGTACTTC | CASSSRAYEQYF
. | TRBJ2-7 | TRBV7-2 | TRBD1 | TGTGCCAGCAGCAGGGGGCTCTGGGAGCAGTACTTC | CASSRGLWEQYF
few | TRBJ2-1 | TRBV28 | TRBD2 | TGTGCCAGCAGTTTGCTTGGACTAGCGGGGGAAAATGAGCAGTTCTTC | CASSLLGLAGENEQFF
few | TRBJ2-5 | TRBV14 | . | TGTGCCAGCAGCCATCCGCGGGCTGACAGCTACTTGGAGACCCAGTACTTC | CASSHPRADSYLETQYF